The next 25 T cell receptor beta chains were all read from a single sample in a study of T cell repertoires in cytomegalovirus infection. Their recognized antigens are unknown. One entry per CDR3 protein results from TCRdb running MiXCR on the reads. Of more than 250,000 distinct CDR3 sequences in the sample, around a quarter are singletons; the top ten hold 13%. The sequencing used cultured PBMCs, collected from culture after CMV antigen stimulation. The receptor source for this set is a human donor in good health (CMV status not recorded). Some clones in this sample may be carry-over from other donors' samples.

This chain joins TRBV4-3 and TRBJ1-2; the D gene is possibly TRBD1 (5 bases). The CDR3 has 15 residues. Trimming took 4 bases from V and 8 from J, leaving 20 bases between them. CDR1 LGHNA and CDR2 YSLEER come from the germline V gene. The CDR3, as DNA: TGCGCCAGCAGCCTTAATTTTCGGGGCGCGCGGGGCTACACCTTC. It encodes CASSLNFRGARGYTF.

The V gene is TRBV6-1, the J gene TRBJ2-1; perhaps TRBD2 as D (6 bases). This CDR3 spans 14 amino acids. Between the trimmed V and J ends, which lost 6 bases and 5 bases, there was a span of 14 bases. Per the germline V gene, CDR1 is MNHNS and CDR2 is SASEGT. The CDR3: CASSQGRRNNEQFF. Here the CDR3 DNA reads TGTGCCAGCAGCCAAGGGAGGCGCAACAATGAGCAGTTCTTC.

This clonotype has more than one count but fewer than ten. The chain joins TRBV30 to TRBJ2-1; tentatively, D is TRBD1 (5 bases). V lost 0 bases, J lost 2 bases, and 14 bases lay in between. The CDR3 loop spans 16 amino acids. The germline gives CDR1 GTSNPN, CDR2 SVGIG (reference sequence). The CDR3 DNA reads as TGTGCCTGGAGTGTAAGGGGAAGTGGGCCCTACAATGAGCAGTTCTTC. Its translation: CAWSVRGSGPYNEQFF.

This chain uses TRBV6-1 with TRBJ1-5; 11 nucleotides agree with TRBD1. The CDR3 totals 14 residues. J lost 6 bases, V lost 6 bases, and 4 bases had no gene match. Germline loops: CDR1 MNHNS, CDR2 SASEGT. The chain's CDR3 is CASRGTGGGQPQHF. CDR3 DNA sequence: TGTGCCAGCAGGGGGACAGGGGGAGGTCAGCCCCAGCATTTT.

This chain joins TRBV20-1 and TRBJ1-2; possible D gene TRBD1, 5 bases. V was clipped by 6 bases and J by 7 bases, with 18 bases between them. CDR1 DFQATT and CDR2 SNEGSKA come from the germline V gene (reference sequence). The CDR3 extends over 13 amino acids. The CDR3 nucleotides are TGCAGTGCAAGCCGGGACGGCGGCTTTGGCTACACCTTC. This encodes CSASRDGGFGYTF.

This clonotype was observed a handful of times. CDR3 in DNA: TGTGCCAGCAGTCAAAGCTGGGACCCCGGTCGGGACACAGATACGCAGTATTTT. It yields the protein CASSQSWDPGRDTDTQYF. The J gene is TRBJ2-3, the V gene TRBV6-2 or TRBV6-3; D could derive from TRBD1 or TRBD2 (5 bases each). Germline loops: CDR1 MNHEY, CDR2 SVGEGT. Trimming removed 5 bases from V and 2 bases from J, with 23 bases in between. The CDR3 extends over 18 amino acids.

The rearrangement uses TRBV6-2 or TRBV6-3 and TRBJ1-1; D is undetermined. CDR1 and CDR2 from the germline V gene are MNHEY and SVGEGT. The CDR3 covers 13 residues. Trimming took 7 bases from V and 3 from J, leaving 12 bases between them. CDR3 region: CASNQATYTEAFF. The CDR3 DNA reads TGTGCCAGCAACCAGGCCACTTACACTGAAGCTTTCTTT.

This chain connects TRBV6-6 to TRBJ2-7, with a possible D match to TRBD2 (5 bases). Germline values: CDR1 MNHNY, CDR2 SVGAGI (reference sequence). CDR3 length: 14 residues. V was trimmed by 5 bases and J by 6 bases, leaving 17 bases between them. Here the CDR3 DNA reads TGTGCCAGCAGTGAGATTTCTAGCAACGGCGAGCAGTACTTC. This codes for CASSEISSNGEQYF.

The table lists this clonotype with a few counts. J is TRBJ2-1 and V is TRBV7-2; 14 nucleotides align to TRBD2. CDR3 length: 15 amino acids. J gave up 10 bases and V 8 bases, and 10 bases lay outside the gene matches. Germline V gene data show CDR1 as SGHTA and CDR2 as FQGNSA. The CDR3 sequence: CASGSGLAGAGEQFF. The DNA for the CDR3 is TGTGCCAGCGGGTCGGGACTAGCGGGAGCCGGGGAGCAGTTCTTC.

The chain has TRBV30 and TRBJ2-2; D call uncertain. The V gene's germline CDR1 is GTSNPN and CDR2 SVGIG (reference sequence). V lost 1 base to trimming and J lost 4 bases, with 10 bases between them. The CDR3 is 14 amino acids. The CDR3 DNA sequence: TGTGCCTGGAGTGGGATGGGTGCCACCGGGGAGCTGTTTTTT. It encodes CAWSGMGATGELFF.

This clonotype was counted only a few times. This rearrangement joins TRBV5-1 to TRBJ2-7, with unresolved D. Germline CDR1 reads SGHRS; CDR2 reads YFSETQ. V lost 0 bases to trimming and J lost 1 base, with 11 bases between them. The CDR3 is 15 residues long. The CDR3 spells CASSLGQWRSYEQYF. For the CDR3, the DNA is TGCGCCAGCAGCTTGGGGCAGTGGCGGTCCTACGAGCAGTACTTC.

This clonotype was recorded at least ten times. The V call is TRBV7-2, the J call TRBJ1-2; D ambiguous. Looked up from germline, CDR1 is SGHTA and CDR2 is FQGNSA. The CDR3 runs to 15 residues. Trimming shortened V by 1 base and J by 5 bases, and 14 bases separated the two germline ends. CDR3 nucleotides: TGTGCCAGCAGCTTAGTCGTGGCGGACTTATATGGCTACACCTTC. As protein: CASSLVVADLYGYTF.

In its sample, this clonotype was seen a few times. This chain uses TRBV2 with TRBJ1-2; D is ambiguous. There are 15 residues in the CDR3. Per the germline V gene, CDR1 is SNHLY and CDR2 is FYNNEI. V lost 1 base and J lost 0, with 9 bases in between. The CDR3 spells CASSEERFPNYGYTF. Written as DNA, the CDR3 is TGTGCCAGCAGTGAAGAAAGATTCCCTAACTATGGCTACACCTTC.

The chain joins TRBV10-3 to TRBJ1-1, with 9 bases fitting TRBD1. V trimming: 4 bases; J trimming: 4 bases; junction bases outside the gene matches: 7. Germline CDR1 and CDR2: ENHRY and SYGVKD. The CDR3 has 15 amino acids. The CDR3 loop reads CAISATGGASTEAFF. CDR3 in DNA: TGTGCCATCAGTGCAACAGGGGGCGCTAGCACTGAAGCTTTCTTT.

The V and J genes are TRBV7-6 and TRBJ1-3; D is unclear. With 5 bases removed from V and 8 bases from J, the gap between germline ends came to 13 bases. The germline gives CDR1 SGHVS, CDR2 FNYEAQ. This CDR3 region has 13 residues. The CDR3 DNA follows: TGTGCCAGCAGCACCGTGAACCCGGACACCATATATTTT. Translating gives CASSTVNPDTIYF.

This clonotype was observed at least ten times. This chain links TRBV7-8 with TRBJ2-3, with D tentatively TRBD2 (5 bases). The length of the CDR3 is 16 residues. CDR1 SGHVS and CDR2 FQNEAQ come from the germline V gene. V was cut by 5 bases and J by 0 bases, with 15 bases left in between. The CDR3 reads CASSPSFGLSTDTQYF. The CDR3 region has the DNA TGTGCCAGCAGCCCCTCGTTTGGACTTAGCACAGATACGCAGTATTTT.

The V and J genes are TRBV5-1 and TRBJ1-1, with D uncertain. There are 14 residues in the CDR3. Germline V gene sequence: CDR1 SGHRS, CDR2 YFSETQ. V lost 0 bases and J 5 bases, leaving 11 bases between the germline ends. The CDR3: CASSLGQPLTEAFF. CDR3 bases: TGCGCCAGCAGCTTGGGACAACCGCTGACTGAAGCTTTCTTT.

The chain uses TRBV20-1 and TRBJ1-5; 10 bases agree with TRBD1. Germline loops: CDR1 DFQATT, CDR2 SNEGSKA (reference sequence). There are 17 residues in the CDR3. V gave up 5 bases and J gave up 2 bases; unmatched junction bases: 12. CDR3 sequence reads: CSALDRGPRGGNQPQHF. The CDR3 DNA reads as TGCAGTGCTCTCGACAGGGGGCCGCGGGGTGGCAATCAGCCCCAGCATTTT.

The rearrangement joins TRBV6-4 to TRBJ2-1; TRBD2 matches 8 bases. Trimming took 6 bases from V and 1 from J; bases not matched to a gene: 5. CDR1 MRHNA and CDR2 SNTAGT come from the germline V gene. This CDR3 comprises 15 residues. This CDR3 is CASSARLASYNEQFF. In DNA form, the CDR3 reads TGTGCCAGCAGCGCAAGACTAGCGTCCTACAATGAGCAGTTCTTC.

V is TRBV27 and J is TRBJ2-3, with D perhaps matching TRBD2 (6 bases). The V end lost 10 bases, the J end lost 0 bases, and 23 bases lay between the germline ends. Germline V gives CDR1 MNHEY, CDR2 SMNVEV (reference sequence). The CDR3 extends over 17 amino acids. The DNA for the CDR3 is TGTGCCACTAAGAGAGGCTCGGCTAGCGTCAGCACAGATACGCAGTATTTT. It specifies CATKRGSASVSTDTQYF.

This chain connects TRBV15 to TRBJ2-3; TRBD1 aligns across 7 bases. The trim removed 0 bases at V and 3 bases at J, leaving 3 bases unmatched. Germline lookup yields CDR1 LNHNV and CDR2 YYDKDF (reference sequence). CDR3 length: 15 amino acids. CDR3 in DNA: TGTGCCACCAGCAGAGACCGGGACAGTACAGATACGCAGTATTTT. Translating gives CATSRDRDSTDTQYF. Supplemented by reference TRBV15 and TRBJ2-3, the full variable domain reads DAMVIQNPRYQVTQFGKPVTLSCSQTLNHNVMYWYQQKSSQAPKLLFHYYDKDFNNEADTPDNFQSRRPNTSFCFLDIRSPGLGDTAMYLCATSRDRDSTDTQYFGPGTRLTVL.

This clonotype was detected many times. The genes are TRBV19 and TRBJ2-7, with TRBD1 identical over 7 bases. This CDR3 contains 15 residues. CDR1 is LNHDA, CDR2 SQIVND, per germline (reference sequence). Trimming cost V 3 bases and J 1 base; bases outside gene matches: 6. The DNA of the CDR3 is TGTGCCAGTAGTATTACTACAGGGGCGTCCTACGAGCAGTACTTC. Residues: CASSITTGASYEQYF. The full variable domain, in which reference TRBV19 and TRBJ2-7 provide the parts outside the CDR3, is DGGITQSPKYLFRKEGQNVTLSCEQNLNHDAMYWYRQDPGQGLRLIYYSQIVNDFQKGDIAEGYSVSREKKESFPLTVTSAQKNPTAFYLCASSITTGASYEQYFGPGTRLTVT.

This clonotype has ten or more counts. The gene calls are TRBV7-9 and TRBJ1-5; D unresolved. The germline V gene has CDR1 SEHNR and CDR2 FQNEAQ (reference sequence). The CDR3 loop spans 13 amino acids. The ends were cut back, 2 bases at V and 5 bases at J, with 7 bases in the middle. The CDR3 here is CASSLLKDQPQHF. As DNA, the CDR3 is TGTGCCAGCAGCTTACTCAAGGATCAGCCCCAGCATTTT.

The chain carries TRBV15 and TRBJ1-1; the D is unclear. Germline V gene sequence: CDR1 LNHNV, CDR2 YYDKDF (reference sequence). Trimming left V 3 bases short and J 6 bases short, with 17 bases between. The CDR3 spans 15 residues. The CDR3 bases are TGTGCCACCAGCAGTTCCGGGTCCGGAACGTCTGAAGCTTTCTTT. Its protein product is CATSSSGSGTSEAFF.

This clonotype was observed a single time. The V gene is TRBV12-3 or TRBV12-4, the J gene TRBJ1-5, with D unclear. The ends were cut back, 7 bases at V and 3 bases at J, with 7 bases in the middle. The length of the CDR3 is 12 residues. CDR3 DNA sequence: TGTGCCAGCACGGTCTTCAATCAGCCCCAGCATTTT. Translation: CASTVFNQPQHF.